These T cell receptor beta chains were read from a single sample in a study of blood T cell repertoires in COVID-19. Measured with immunoSEQ multiplex PCR; TCRdb has only the in-frame clones, and not every one. The sample includes about 180,000 clones, approximately 85% seen only once; the top ten take 6.2%. Sequences were obtained from PBMCs or T cells enriched from blood (not recorded which). The source of these receptors is a middle-aged man who had recovered from COVID-19. The CDR3 runs from the conserved cysteine through the conserved F or W. The D gene is left open where the match is weak. Only part of the rows carry a size: once, few, many, or a class if the clone is expanded.

TRBJ1-2,15,TRBD1,NA,TRBV5-4,CASSLEWQGADGYTF,TGTGCCAGCAGCTTGGAATGGCAGGGGGCAGACGGCTACACCTTC
TRBJ1-5,14,TRBD1,NA,TRBV9,CASSATGIDQPQHF,TGTGCCAGCAGCGCGACAGGGATCGATCAGCCCCAGCATTTT
TRBJ1-2,12,NA,NA,TRBV7-2,CASSWDTYGYTF,TGTGCCAGCAGTTGGGACACATATGGCTACACCTTC
TRBJ2-1,17,TRBD2,NA,TRBV5-1,CASSALLAGDLYNEQFF,TGCGCCAGCAGCGCCCTACTAGCGGGGGACCTCTACAATGAGCAGTTCTTC
TRBJ1-2,15,NA,once,TRBV3-1/TRBV3-2,CASSQDGSGNYGYTF,TGTGCCAGCAGCCAAGACGGGTCAGGGAACTATGGCTACACCTTC
TRBJ2-2,13,NA,NA,TRBV7-9,CASSFGGTGELFF,TGTGCCAGCAGCTTCGGAGGAACCGGGGAGCTGTTTTTT
TRBJ1-1,15,TRBD1,NA,TRBV11-3,CASSLSGTVDTEAFF,TGTGCCAGCAGCCTCTCCGGGACAGTGGACACTGAAGCTTTCTTT
TRBJ1-5,15,TRBD1,NA,TRBV27,CASSAQGVSNQPQHF,TGTGCCAGCAGTGCCCAGGGGGTCAGCAATCAGCCCCAGCATTTT
TRBJ2-1,16,TRBD1,NA,TRBV19,CASSTEAGGPLNEQFF,TGTGCCAGTAGTACAGAAGCAGGGGGCCCTTTGAATGAGCAGTTCTTC
TRBJ1-3,14,NA,NA,TRBV6-1,CASSEAGLGNTIYF,TGTGCCAGCAGTGAGGCGGGCCTTGGAAACACCATATATTTT
TRBJ1-2,13,NA,once,TRBV28,CASSFRQGQGYTF,TGTGCCAGCAGTTTCCGCCAGGGTCAAGGCTACACCTTC
TRBJ2-1,14,TRBD1,NA,TRBV28,CASNTGGYYNEQFF,TGTGCCAGCAATACAGGGGGTTACTACAATGAGCAGTTCTTC
TRBJ1-1,15,NA,NA,TRBV19,CASSPQGWGNTEAFF,TGTGCCAGTAGCCCCCAGGGGTGGGGGAACACTGAAGCTTTCTTT
TRBJ1-2,13,TRBD1,NA,TRBV7-9,CASSFDQGEGYTF,TGTGCCAGCAGCTTCGACCAGGGGGAAGGCTACACCTTC
TRBJ2-1,14,TRBD1,NA,TRBV18,CASLTGGVGNEQFF,TGTGCCAGCCTGACAGGGGGCGTAGGGAATGAGCAGTTCTTC
TRBJ1-2,11,NA,NA,TRBV28,CASSGNYGYTF,TGTGCATCGTCGGGTAACTATGGCTACACCTTC
TRBJ2-3,17,NA,NA,TRBV30,CAWSEAYSGSPTDTQYF,TGTGCCTGGAGTGAGGCCTACAGCGGGTCACCCACAGATACGCAGTATTTT
TRBJ2-1,13,NA,NA,TRBV5-5,CASSPRDLGIEFF,TGTGCCAGCAGCCCACGGGACTTGGGTATTGAATTCTTC
TRBJ2-5,14,TRBD2,NA,TRBV5-1,CASRASGGEETQYF,TGCGCCAGCAGGGCTAGCGGGGGCGAAGAGACCCAGTACTTC
TRBJ2-7,12,NA,NA,TRBV6-5,CASGPGFYEQYF,TGTGCCAGCGGTCCAGGGTTCTACGAGCAGTACTTC
TRBJ1-1,16,NA,NA,TRBV9,CASSVVIRGGNTEAFF,TGTGCCAGCAGCGTAGTAATAAGGGGTGGTAACACTGAAGCTTTCTTT